These 24 T cell receptor beta chains originate from one sample sequenced in a study of blood T cell repertoires in COVID-19. Data came from immunoSEQ multiplex PCR; TCRdb stores just in-frame clones and leaves some out. The sample lists over 110,000 clones; about nine tenths were seen once. The sequenced material came from peripheral blood. These receptor sequences come from a human donor in a cohort sampled during active COVID-19.

J is TRBJ2-1 and V is TRBV10-3; D possibly corresponds to TRBD2 (6 bases). This CDR3 contains 14 residues. Germline V CDR1 and CDR2: ENHRY, SYGVKD. The V and J ends lost 0 bases and 5 bases respectively, with 8 bases between them. In nucleotides, the CDR3 is TGTGCCATCAGTGAGTCGTGGAGGGACAATGAGCAGTTCTTC. Amino acids: CAISESWRDNEQFF.

The V and J genes are TRBV5-5 and TRBJ2-7; 12 nucleotides agree with TRBD2. The V segment lost 0 bases and the J segment 2 bases; nucleotides outside the gene matches: 9. CDR3 length equals 18 residues. Germline CDR1 reads SGHKS; CDR2 reads YYEKEE (reference sequence). CDR3 amino acids: CASSLDPSGGASTYEQYF. The CDR3 DNA reads TGTGCCAGCAGCTTGGATCCTAGCGGGGGGGCCTCGACCTACGAGCAGTACTTC.

The chain employs TRBV7-2 and TRBJ2-7, with 12 nucleotides matching TRBD2. The CDR3 runs 18 residues. V was pared by 3 bases and J by 2 bases, with 11 bases of the junction left unmatched. Germline loops: CDR1 SGHTA, CDR2 FQGNSA. The CDR3 is CASSFGLAGSWLPYEQYF. For the CDR3, the DNA is TGTGCCAGCAGCTTTGGACTAGCGGGGTCCTGGCTACCCTACGAGCAGTACTTC.

The chain joins TRBV5-1 to TRBJ2-7, with D unclear. V was trimmed by 0 bases and J by 3 bases, leaving 13 bases between them. The CDR3 length is 15 residues. The germline V gene has CDR1 SGHRS and CDR2 YFSETQ. In DNA form, the CDR3 reads TGCGCCAGCAGCTTGGTAAATCGTCTAGTCTACGAGCAGTACTTC. Its translation: CASSLVNRLVYEQYF.

The V call is TRBV5-1, the J call TRBJ2-1; perhaps TRBD2 as D (6 bases). This CDR3 spans 16 amino acids. Germline CDR1 reads SGHRS; CDR2 reads YFSETQ. Trimming took 1 base from V and 0 from J, leaving 11 bases between them. DNA of the CDR3: TGCGCCAGCAGCTTGATTGGGGGAGGCTCCTACAATGAGCAGTTCTTC. Its translation is CASSLIGGGSYNEQFF.

In DNA, the CDR3 is TGCGCCAGCAGCTTCCGGCCAGAGGGGACAGCCCCCTACGAGCAGTACTTC. Its translation is CASSFRPEGTAPYEQYF. J is TRBJ2-7 and V is TRBV5-1; 7 bases are shared with TRBD1. The CDR3 consists of 17 residues. V dropped 2 bases and J dropped 2; count of bases not matched to a gene: 13. CDR1 SGHRS and CDR2 YFSETQ come from the germline V gene.

In nucleotides, the CDR3 is TGTGCCACCAGTTCCTCTTTGGGACAGGGTGTCTATGGCTACACCTTC. Amino acid sequence: CATSSSLGQGVYGYTF. The chain couples TRBV24-1 to TRBJ1-2, with 9 bases fitting TRBD1. Per the germline V gene, CDR1 is KGHDR and CDR2 is SFDVKD. The CDR3 covers 16 residues. V lost 6 bases, J lost 4 bases, and 11 bases stayed unmatched.

The V gene is TRBV11-2, the J gene TRBJ1-2; a possible D gene is TRBD1 (6 bases). Germline CDR1 reads SGHAT; CDR2 reads FQNNGV. The CDR3 has 17 amino acids. With 1 base removed from V and 2 bases from J, the gap between germline ends came to 17 bases. The CDR3 here is CASSLGPRGGENYGYTF. The DNA of the CDR3 is TGTGCCAGCAGCTTAGGGCCGCGGGGGGGCGAAAACTATGGCTACACCTTC.

The rearrangement uses TRBV3-1 (or the pseudogene TRBV3-2) and TRBJ1-1; 7 bases match TRBD1. CDR1 is LGHDT and CDR2 is YNNKEL in the germline V gene (reference sequence). With V trimmed by 2 bases and J by 8 bases, 17 bases remained unmatched. The CDR3 loop spans 17 amino acids. The CDR3 bases are TGTGCCAGCAGCCAACCGATGGGATTAACACAGGGGACCGAAGCTTTCTTT. This gives the protein CASSQPMGLTQGTEAFF.

V is TRBV2 and J is TRBJ1-2; 8 bases are a match to TRBD1. Looked up from germline, CDR1 is SNHLY and CDR2 is FYNNEI. CDR3 size: 13 residues. With 3 bases clipped from V and 3 bases from J, the junction kept 0 bases outside the gene matches. The CDR3 here is CASSEDRDYGYTF. Here the CDR3 DNA reads TGTGCCAGCAGTGAGGACAGGGACTATGGCTACACCTTC. The entire variable domain, with the rest obtained from reference TRBV2 and TRBJ1-2, is as follows: EPEVTQTPSHQVTQMGQEVILRCVPISNHLYFYWYRQILGQKVEFLVSFYNNEISEKSEIFDDQFSVERPDGSNFTLKIRSTKLEDSAMYFCASSEDRDYGYTFGSGTRLTVV.

The DNA of the CDR3 is TGCGCCAGCAGCTTGTTGGGGACAGGTCAAGAGACCCAGTACTTC. Translation gives CASSLLGTGQETQYF. The chain links TRBV5-1 to TRBJ2-5; TRBD1 aligns across 8 bases. The CDR3 totals 15 residues. The germline gives CDR1 SGHRS, CDR2 YFSETQ. V dropped 1 base and J dropped 2; count of bases not matched to a gene: 4. The full variable domain, its missing parts supplied by reference TRBV5-1 and TRBJ2-5, is KAGVTQTPRYLIKTRGQQVTLSCSPISGHRSVSWYQQTPGQGLQFLFEYFSETQRNKGNFPGRFSGRQFSNSRSEMNVSTLELGDSALYLCASSLLGTGQETQYFGPGTRLLVL.

This chain uses TRBV5-6 with TRBJ1-1; maybe TRBD1 (6 bases). Germline-derived CDR1 and CDR2 are SGHDT and YYEEEE. The CDR3 has 14 residues. The V and J ends lost 2 bases and 10 bases respectively, with 18 bases between them. The CDR3: CASSFSGAPNSAFF. CDR3 in DNA: TGTGCCAGCAGCTTTTCAGGGGCCCCCAATTCAGCTTTCTTT.

The chain recombines TRBV5-4 with TRBJ2-5, with 9 bases matching TRBD1. V lost 0 bases, J lost 4 bases, and 7 bases stayed unmatched. CDR3 length: 16 amino acids. The germline V gene encodes CDR1 SGHNT and CDR2 YYREEE (reference sequence). The CDR3 protein is CASSLEGQGGRETQYF. The CDR3 bases are TGTGCCAGCAGCTTGGAGGGACAGGGAGGGAGAGAGACCCAGTACTTC. Based on the CDR3 plus reference TRBV5-4 and TRBJ2-5, the full variable domain is ETGVTQSPTHLIKTRGQQVTLRCSSQSGHNTVSWYQQALGQGPQFIFQYYREEENGRGNFPPRFSGLQFPNYSSELNVNALELDDSALYLCASSLEGQGGRETQYFGPGTRLLVL.

The V and J genes are TRBV4-2 and TRBJ1-6, with 7 bases matching TRBD1. Germline assignment: CDR1 LGHNA and CDR2 YNFKEQ. CDR3 length: 15 residues. V dropped 1 base and J dropped 6; count of bases not matched to a gene: 3. CDR3 DNA: TGTGCCAGCAGCCAAGCGTACAGGGGTAATTCACCCCTCCACTTT. Translation gives CASSQAYRGNSPLHF.

This chain uses TRBV6-4 with TRBJ2-3, with a tentative D call TRBD2 (6 bases). Trimming took 0 bases from V and 0 from J, leaving 7 bases between them. CDR1 and CDR2 (germline): MRHNA, SNTAGT. The CDR3 is 15 amino acids. In DNA form, the CDR3 reads TGTGCCAGCAGTGACTCGGGGGGTAGCACAGATACGCAGTATTTT. It translates to CASSDSGGSTDTQYF.

This clone was detected ten times or more. This chain uses TRBV19 with TRBJ1-2; 8 positions match TRBD1. With 7 bases clipped from V and 5 bases from J, the junction kept 12 bases outside the gene matches. Germline CDR1 is LNHDA and CDR2 is SQIVND (reference sequence). The CDR3 is 15 amino acids. CDR3: CASTLLGQGTYGYTF. The CDR3, as DNA: TGTGCCAGTACCCTATTAGGACAGGGAACGTATGGCTACACCTTC.

This CDR3 reads CASSELGQDTDTQYF. CDR3 nucleotide sequence: TGTGCCAGCAGTGAGTTGGGACAGGACACAGATACGCAGTATTTT. This chain links TRBV6-4 with TRBJ2-3, with 8 positions matching TRBD1. V lost 3 bases and J lost 2; bases outside the gene matches: 4. Germline lookup yields CDR1 MRHNA and CDR2 SNTAGT. The CDR3 sequence is 15 residues long.

This chain joins TRBV6-5 and TRBJ2-5; 10 bases map to TRBD2. The CDR3 contains 13 residues. The germline V gene has CDR1 MNHEY and CDR2 SVGAGI. The V segment lost 8 bases and the J segment 5 bases; nucleotides outside the gene matches: 5. CDR3 nucleotides: TGTGCCAGCGGGAATAGCGGGGGGGAGACCCAGTACTTC. Amino acids: CASGNSGGETQYF.

This chain connects TRBV4-3 to TRBJ2-1; TRBD2 aligns across 10 bases. V was clipped by 0 bases and J by 8 bases; unmatched bases: 7. Germline V gene sequence: CDR1 LGHNA, CDR2 YSLEER. CDR3 length: 16 residues. The CDR3 DNA follows: TGCGCCAGCAGCCAAGAACGAGCGGGGGGGCCCGATGAGCAGTTCTTC. This sequence encodes CASSQERAGGPDEQFF.

The chain joins TRBV29-1 to TRBJ2-7, with 8 nucleotides matching TRBD2. V gave up 0 bases and J gave up 5 bases; unmatched junction bases: 3. CDR3 size: 13 residues. Per germline, CDR1 SQVTM and CDR2 ANQGSEA. CDR3 sequence reads: CSVEERGANEQYF. The DNA of the CDR3 is TGCAGCGTTGAAGAGCGGGGGGCCAACGAGCAGTACTTC.

The genes are TRBV27 and TRBJ1-1; the match to TRBD1 covers 7 bases. V trimming: 3 bases; J trimming: 5 bases; junction bases outside the gene matches: 6. The CDR3 extends over 14 amino acids. Germline V lookup: CDR1 MNHEY, CDR2 SMNVEV (reference sequence). The CDR3 sequence: CASSFRQGGTEAFF. The CDR3 DNA follows: TGTGCCAGCAGTTTCCGACAGGGTGGGACTGAAGCTTTCTTT.

This rearrangement joins TRBV6-5 to TRBJ1-2; D is ambiguous. The CDR3 spans 13 residues. Trimming took off 6 bases at V and 7 bases at J, with 15 bases between the two ends. Germline V gene lookup returns CDR1 MNHEY and CDR2 SVGAGI. The CDR3: CASRQLEGLGYTF. CDR3 DNA: TGTGCCAGCAGACAGTTGGAGGGTCTTGGCTACACCTTC.

The chain employs TRBV5-6 and TRBJ2-5; the match to TRBD2 covers 10 bases. CDR3 size: 16 residues. Unmatched junction bases numbered 7, after V lost 0 bases and J lost 5 bases. Per germline, CDR1 SGHDT and CDR2 YYEEEE. The CDR3: CASSLASSGGGETQYF. CDR3 in DNA: TGTGCCAGCAGCTTGGCTTCTAGCGGGGGCGGTGAGACCCAGTACTTC.

CDR3 amino acids: CASSEALGGKQYF. The CDR3 DNA is TGTGCCAGCAGTGAAGCGCTTGGGGGGAAGCAGTACTTC. The chain employs TRBV2 and TRBJ2-7, with D possibly being TRBD2 (6 bases). The CDR3 spans 13 residues. Germline V gene lookup returns CDR1 SNHLY and CDR2 FYNNEI. The V gene lost 0 bases and the J gene lost 8 bases, with 11 bases spanning the gap.